This note documents a single T cell receptor (beta chain) sequence. This CDR3 contains 14 residues. Per the germline V gene, CDR1 is SNHLY and CDR2 is FYNNEI. Trimming removed 1 base from V and 6 bases from J, with 10 bases in between. The data derive from a study of OX40 agonist ivuxolimab in advanced cancers. Study-level background: Ivuxolimab, an antibody that agonizes OX40 (CD134), was administered to the patients. Of mixed ages from about 23 to 90 and averaging 60 years, the group was around 78% male.

Method: immunoSEQ multiplex PCR; TCRdb's copy keeps in-frame clones and lacks some. The sample yields about 82,000 clones, about 86% seen once. The sequence was collected from an adult with an advanced solid tumor such as melanoma, head and neck, liver or kidney cancer. The chain carries TRBV2 and TRBJ1-5; maybe TRBD1 (5 bases). The sequenced sample was CD4+ or CD8+ T cells sorted from blood, obtained in a trial of the OX40 agonist ivuxolimab. The CDR3, as DNA: TGTGCCAGCAGTGAAGGAAGGGGAGTTCAGCCCCAGCATTTT. This codes for CASSEGRGVQPQHF.